The 30 T cell receptor beta chains below all came from one sample that was sequenced in a study of cytomegalovirus exposure and HLA in healthy donors. The assay was immunoSEQ multiplex PCR, and TCRdb's table has in-frame clones only and misses some. Among over 200,000 clones, almost 90% were seen once, and the ten largest hold 2.5% to 3.5%. Sequencing was done on a sample of PBMCs. All receptors come from a woman between 18 and 30 years old in good health and CMV-seronegative.

The chain joins TRBV15 to TRBJ1-5; unclear D gene. CDR3 length: 13 residues. Trimming took 3 bases from V and 3 from J, leaving 6 bases between them. Germline CDR1 is LNHNV and CDR2 is YYDKDF (reference sequence). The CDR3 DNA sequence: TGTGCCACCAGCAGGGGCACCAATCAGCCCCAGCATTTT. It encodes CATSRGTNQPQHF.

This rearrangement joins TRBV5-6 to TRBJ2-7; D is possibly TRBD1 (6 bases). V lost 5 bases, J lost 3 bases, and 21 bases lay in between. This CDR3 is built from 16 residues. The germline V gene has CDR1 SGHDT and CDR2 YYEEEE. CDR3 nucleotide sequence: TGTGCCAGCAGTTTAGACCCCCGAGGGGGTAGCTACGAGCAGTACTTC. Its translation: CASSLDPRGGSYEQYF.

The chain couples TRBV4-1 to TRBJ1-2; D is perhaps TRBD1 (5 bases). The V end was cut by 0 bases, the J end by 4 bases, with 12 bases between. The germline gives CDR1 MGHRA, CDR2 YSYEKL. The CDR3 covers 15 residues. The CDR3 sequence: CASSQDQQEVYGYTF. CDR3 bases: TGCGCCAGCAGCCAAGATCAACAGGAAGTCTATGGCTACACCTTC.

The chain combines TRBV2 with TRBJ2-1; 10 bases are a match to TRBD1. Germline V CDR1 and CDR2: SNHLY, FYNNEI. With V trimmed by 6 bases and J by 12 bases, 8 bases remained unmatched. The CDR3 runs to 13 residues. The CDR3 loop reads CASRGTGVPAQFF. In nucleotides, the CDR3 is TGTGCCAGCAGGGGGACAGGGGTTCCGGCGCAGTTCTTC.

This chain links TRBV2 with TRBJ1-5; D not resolved. The V end was cut by 2 bases, the J end by 0 bases, with 5 bases between. Looked up from germline, CDR1 is SNHLY and CDR2 is FYNNEI. The CDR3 totals 14 residues. CDR3 loop: CASSEFYSNQPQHF. CDR3 DNA sequence: TGTGCCAGCAGTGAATTTTATAGCAATCAGCCCCAGCATTTT.

The chain combines TRBV10-1 with TRBJ2-1; 13 bases line up with TRBD2. The germline gives CDR1 WNHNN, CDR2 SYGVQD (reference sequence). V was pared by 8 bases and J by 8 bases, with 6 bases of the junction left unmatched. This CDR3 has 14 amino acids. The CDR3 nucleotides are TGCGCCAGCCAACTAGCGGGAGGGCCCTATGAGCAGTTCTTC. Translated, it gives CASQLAGGPYEQFF.

The CDR3 nucleotides are TGCGCCAGCAGCTTGGGAGAGCCAGGGGCCCAGTACTTC. Translating it yields CASSLGEPGAQYF. This rearrangement joins TRBV5-1 to TRBJ2-5; D may be TRBD1 (6 bases). Trimming shortened V by 0 bases and J by 9 bases, and 12 bases separated the two germline ends. This CDR3 comprises 13 residues. The germline V gene has CDR1 SGHRS and CDR2 YFSETQ.

This clone was seen just once. J is TRBJ2-3 and V is TRBV19; TRBD2 agrees at 8 bases. This CDR3 comprises 15 residues. The germline V gene encodes CDR1 LNHDA and CDR2 SQIVND (reference sequence). With 4 bases clipped from V and 7 bases from J, the junction kept 10 bases outside the gene matches. CDR3 sequence: CASSNWREAMNTQYF. In DNA, the CDR3 is TGTGCCAGTAGTAATTGGCGGGAGGCGATGAATACGCAGTATTTT. Full variable domain (remainder filled in from reference TRBV19 and TRBJ2-3): DGGITQSPKYLFRKEGQNVTLSCEQNLNHDAMYWYRQDPGQGLRLIYYSQIVNDFQKGDIAEGYSVSREKKESFPLTVTSAQKNPTAFYLCASSNWREAMNTQYFGPGTRLTVL.

This clone turned up a few times. This sequence joins TRBV2 and TRBJ2-7; D uncertain. The CDR3 is 12 residues long. The germline CDR1 and CDR2 sequences are SNHLY and FYNNEI. With 5 bases removed from V and 0 bases from J, the gap between germline ends came to 5 bases. The CDR3 spells CASSPSSYEQYF. In DNA, the CDR3 is TGTGCCAGCAGTCCCAGCTCCTACGAGCAGTACTTC.

This clone was picked up one time. The chain is built from TRBV6-5 and TRBJ1-2, with 7 bases identical to TRBD1. Trimming cost V 2 bases and J 9 bases; bases outside gene matches: 12. Germline lookup yields CDR1 MNHEY and CDR2 SVGAGI. The CDR3 is made up of 15 amino acids. The CDR3 sequence: CASSYTRQGLGRYTF. CDR3 nucleotide sequence: TGTGCCAGCAGTTACACCCGACAGGGTTTAGGGCGCTACACCTTC.

This chain connects TRBV28 to TRBJ2-7, with 12 bases matching TRBD2. The CDR3 is 16 residues long. CDR1 is MDHEN and CDR2 is SYDVKM in the germline V gene. Trimming at V came to 6 bases and at J to 3 bases, leaving 9 bases not matched to a gene. The CDR3 here is CASSYHVTSGSYEQYF. CDR3 DNA sequence: TGTGCCAGCAGCTACCACGTGACTAGCGGGAGCTACGAGCAGTACTTC. Together with reference TRBV28 and TRBJ2-7, the CDR3 gives the full variable domain: DVKVTQSSRYLVKRTGEKVFLECVQDMDHENMFWYRQDPGLGLRLIYFSYDVKMKEKGDIPEGYSVSREKKERFSLILESASTNQTSMYLCASSYHVTSGSYEQYFGPGTRLTVT.

The J gene is TRBJ2-3, the V gene TRBV2, with D possibly being TRBD2 (5 bases). Trimming pared 5 bases from V and 2 bases from J, leaving 17 bases between. The CDR3 contains 16 residues. Per the germline V gene, CDR1 is SNHLY and CDR2 is FYNNEI. CDR3 in amino acids: CASSPGEGEATDTQYF. The CDR3 DNA follows: TGTGCCAGCAGTCCCGGTGAGGGAGAGGCCACAGATACGCAGTATTTT.

This clone was counted a few times. V gene TRBV7-9 combines with J gene TRBJ2-1; TRBD2 might be the D (5 bases). There are 12 residues in the CDR3. The germline V gene encodes CDR1 SEHNR and CDR2 FQNEAQ (reference sequence). V gave up 3 bases and J gave up 7 bases, with 7 bases separating them. The CDR3, as DNA: TGTGCCAGCAGCTTGACGGGAAATGAGCAGTTCTTC. Its protein is CASSLTGNEQFF.

The rearrangement links TRBV15 to TRBJ2-1; a possible D gene is TRBD2 (5 bases). The V gene lost 5 bases and the J gene lost 7 bases, with 18 bases spanning the gap. Germline CDR1 reads LNHNV; CDR2 reads YYDKDF (reference sequence). The CDR3 spans 15 residues. For the CDR3, the DNA is TGTGCCACCAGCTTGGGCGGGCCCCGCAGGAATGAGCAGTTCTTC. It specifies CATSLGGPRRNEQFF.

The chain couples TRBV6-5 to TRBJ1-5; D unclear. CDR1 is MNHEY and CDR2 is SVGAGI in the germline V gene. V was trimmed by 8 bases and J by 1 base, leaving 9 bases between them. CDR3 size: 13 residues. DNA of the CDR3: TGTGCCAGCCGCCGCCTAAGCAATCAGCCCCAGCATTTT. It translates to CASRRLSNQPQHF.

The rearrangement uses TRBV5-4 and TRBJ1-4; D is possibly TRBD1 (6 bases). V dropped 4 bases and J dropped 6 bases, with 22 bases sitting between them. The CDR3 is 17 residues long. The germline V gene has CDR1 SGHNT and CDR2 YYREEE (reference sequence). Here the CDR3 DNA reads TGTGCCAGCAGCCCCACACAGGGAGCGGGGGGATATGAAAAACTGTTTTTT. Encoded protein: CASSPTQGAGGYEKLFF.

This clone has just a few counts. The chain combines TRBV2 with TRBJ1-5; no firm D call. Germline CDR1 is SNHLY and CDR2 is FYNNEI. Trimming stripped 3 bases from V and 5 bases from J, with 8 bases between. The CDR3 covers 13 residues. Written as DNA, the CDR3 is TGTGCCAGCAGTGAGGGGAGATATCAGCCCCAGCATTTT. Translated, it gives CASSEGRYQPQHF. Combining the CDR3 with reference TRBV2 and TRBJ1-5 gives the whole variable domain EPEVTQTPSHQVTQMGQEVILRCVPISNHLYFYWYRQILGQKVEFLVSFYNNEISEKSEIFDDQFSVERPDGSNFTLKIRSTKLEDSAMYFCASSEGRYQPQHFGDGTRLSIL.

This clone was recorded a few times. The rearrangement uses TRBV14 and TRBJ2-1; D is unclear. Germline V CDR1 and CDR2: SGHDN, FVKESK. V lost 5 bases and J 6 bases, leaving 14 bases between the germline ends. The CDR3 is made up of 14 amino acids. In nucleotides, the CDR3 is TGTGCCAGCAGCGCCAGCTACCGACTCAATGAGCAGTTCTTC. Translated: CASSASYRLNEQFF.

The DNA for the CDR3 is TGTGCCAGCAGCTTACCAGGGGCGATGGGCACTGAAGCTTTCTTT. Residues: CASSLPGAMGTEAFF. The V call is TRBV13, the J call TRBJ1-1, with a weak D call TRBD1 (6 bases). The CDR3 is 15 residues long. The V and J ends lost 2 bases and 4 bases respectively, with 14 bases between them. CDR1 is PRHDT and CDR2 is FYEKMQ in the germline V gene (reference sequence).

V gene TRBV27 combines with J gene TRBJ1-2, with 8 bases identical to TRBD1. This CDR3 region has 15 residues. The germline V gene has CDR1 MNHEY and CDR2 SMNVEV (reference sequence). V dropped 5 bases and J dropped 2; count of bases not matched to a gene: 7. This CDR3 is CASSPRQGTNYGYTF. For the CDR3, the DNA is TGTGCCAGCAGTCCAAGACAGGGGACCAACTATGGCTACACCTTC.

This clone has a single count. The chain uses TRBV4-3 and TRBJ2-2; TRBD2 agrees at 8 bases. Unmatched junction bases numbered 7, after V lost 0 bases and J lost 1 base. The germline CDR1 and CDR2 sequences are LGHNA and YSLEER. The CDR3 is 18 residues long. Here the CDR3 reads CASSQDGGLAGNTGELFF. DNA of the CDR3: TGCGCCAGCAGCCAAGATGGGGGGCTAGCGGGGAACACCGGGGAGCTGTTTTTT.

This clone was detected only once. V is TRBV27 and J is TRBJ1-3; perhaps TRBD1 as D (6 bases). This CDR3 is built from 13 residues. The germline V and J ends were trimmed by 6 bases and 5 bases, with 11 bases remaining between them. CDR1 and CDR2 (germline): MNHEY, SMNVEV (reference sequence). The CDR3 coding sequence is TGTGCCAGCAGCCCCCAGGGGCGAAACACCATATATTTT. Its translation: CASSPQGRNTIYF.

The rearrangement joins TRBV19 to TRBJ1-2, with 8 bases fitting TRBD1. The CDR3 length is 14 residues. Trimming at V came to 5 bases and at J to 7 bases, leaving 9 bases not matched to a gene. CDR1 LNHDA and CDR2 SQIVND come from the germline V gene (reference sequence). This CDR3 is CASSVNRGRSGYTF. CDR3 DNA: TGTGCCAGTAGTGTTAACAGGGGGAGATCTGGCTACACCTTC.

This clone was counted only a few times. V and J are TRBV4-2 and TRBJ1-2, with TRBD1 matching over 7 bases. J lost 4 bases, V lost 2 bases, and 1 base had no gene match. Per the germline V gene, CDR1 is LGHNA and CDR2 is YNFKEQ. CDR3 size: 13 residues. The CDR3 region has the DNA TGTGCCAGCAGCCAAAGGGACAGCTATGGCTACACCTTC. It specifies CASSQRDSYGYTF.

Regarding this clone: An end of the junction differs from the germline gene, which may be a read error. J is TRBJ2-7 and V is TRBV7-7, with a tentative D call TRBD1 (6 bases). The CDR3 covers 14 residues. Looked up from germline, CDR1 is SSHAT and CDR2 is FNYEAQ (reference sequence). The DNA for the CDR3 is TGTGCTAGCAGCTTACCCCTCGACAGGTACGAGCAGTACTTC. Its translation is CASSLPLDRYEQYF.

This chain links TRBV25-1 with TRBJ2-3, with D perhaps matching TRBD1 (5 bases). CDR1 and CDR2 from the germline V gene are MGHDK and SYGVNS. CDR3 length: 17 residues. Trimming removed 8 bases from V and 0 bases from J, with 21 bases in between. The CDR3 DNA reads as TGTGCCAGCTTGGGGTTAGGGGCAGACCCTAGCACAGATACGCAGTATTTT. It encodes CASLGLGADPSTDTQYF.

This chain links TRBV10-3 with TRBJ1-2; 10 bases map to TRBD1. The CDR3 covers 13 residues. Germline lookup yields CDR1 ENHRY and CDR2 SYGVKD. The V segment lost 2 bases and the J segment 13 bases; nucleotides outside the gene matches: 7. The CDR3 here is CAISERDRGLFTF. CDR3 sequence (DNA): TGTGCCATCAGTGAGCGGGACAGGGGATTATTCACCTTC.

This clone was seen more than once but under ten times. The rearrangement uses TRBV9 and TRBJ2-5, with D maybe TRBD2 (6 bases). Germline CDR1 SGDLS, CDR2 YYNGEE. This CDR3 region has 12 residues. Deletions cut 4 bases from V and 5 bases from J, with 9 bases between. The CDR3 sequence: CASSPGGETQYF. In DNA, the CDR3 is TGTGCCAGCAGCCCAGGAGGGGAGACCCAGTACTTC.

The rearrangement links TRBV7-9 to TRBJ2-2; D gene uncertain. Deletions cut 5 bases from V and 3 bases from J, with 13 bases between. CDR3 size: 15 residues. From germline, CDR1 is SEHNR and CDR2 FQNEAQ (reference sequence). The CDR3 reads CASSVAPPDTGELFF. CDR3 sequence (DNA): TGTGCCAGCAGCGTGGCCCCTCCCGACACCGGGGAGCTGTTTTTT.

This chain connects TRBV4-3 to TRBJ1-4; 11 nucleotides match TRBD1. This CDR3 is 17 amino acids long. J gave up 7 bases and V 4 bases, and 11 bases lay outside the gene matches. Germline V lookup: CDR1 LGHNA, CDR2 YSLEER. Here the CDR3 DNA reads TGCGCCAGCAGCCCCGGATCTTCCGGGACAGGGGGTGAAAAACTGTTTTTT. Protein: CASSPGSSGTGGEKLFF.